Presented here are 3 T cell receptor beta chains from one specimen sequenced in a study of radiation and T cells in renal cell carcinoma. The protocol was immunoSEQ multiplex PCR, while the TCRdb copy is restricted to in-frame clones and leaves out a portion. Of 100,000 to 150,000 clones listed, 82% are singletons. Time point noted: baseline pretreatment blood. Treatment specified: 15 Gy SBRT to primary tumor, nephrectomy 4 weeks later. The sample here was blood, taken from a patient whose treatment included radiotherapy and nephrectomy. The receptors derive from a woman aged 55-69 years with renal cell carcinoma.

The genes are TRBV2 and TRBJ2-7, with 7 bases that match TRBD1. Germline values: CDR1 SNHLY, CDR2 FYNNEI. The V gene end was trimmed by 5 bases and the J gene end by 6 bases; junction bases not matched to a gene: 10. This CDR3 contains 14 residues. For the CDR3, the DNA is TGTGCCAGCAGTTACAGGGGAGAGGGACGCGAGCAGTACTTC. Translating gives CASSYRGEGREQYF.

The V call is TRBV4-1, the J call TRBJ2-7; TRBD1 matches at 9 bases. The CDR3 is made up of 15 amino acids. Germline V gene sequence: CDR1 MGHRA, CDR2 YSYEKL. Trimming at V came to 4 bases and at J to 5 bases, leaving 9 bases not matched to a gene. The DNA of the CDR3 is TGCGCCAGCAGCCCCCGGGACAGGGTTCCCCACGAGCAGTACTTC. It specifies CASSPRDRVPHEQYF.

The V call is TRBV6-6, the J call TRBJ2-7, with D perhaps matching TRBD2 (7 bases). The CDR3 has 12 residues. Trimming shortened V by 6 bases and J by 7 bases, and 13 bases separated the two germline ends. Per germline, CDR1 MNHNY and CDR2 SVGAGI (reference sequence). For the CDR3, the DNA is TGTGCCAGCAGCGGGGGAGGGGGAGAGCAGTACTTC. Amino acid sequence: CASSGGGGEQYF.